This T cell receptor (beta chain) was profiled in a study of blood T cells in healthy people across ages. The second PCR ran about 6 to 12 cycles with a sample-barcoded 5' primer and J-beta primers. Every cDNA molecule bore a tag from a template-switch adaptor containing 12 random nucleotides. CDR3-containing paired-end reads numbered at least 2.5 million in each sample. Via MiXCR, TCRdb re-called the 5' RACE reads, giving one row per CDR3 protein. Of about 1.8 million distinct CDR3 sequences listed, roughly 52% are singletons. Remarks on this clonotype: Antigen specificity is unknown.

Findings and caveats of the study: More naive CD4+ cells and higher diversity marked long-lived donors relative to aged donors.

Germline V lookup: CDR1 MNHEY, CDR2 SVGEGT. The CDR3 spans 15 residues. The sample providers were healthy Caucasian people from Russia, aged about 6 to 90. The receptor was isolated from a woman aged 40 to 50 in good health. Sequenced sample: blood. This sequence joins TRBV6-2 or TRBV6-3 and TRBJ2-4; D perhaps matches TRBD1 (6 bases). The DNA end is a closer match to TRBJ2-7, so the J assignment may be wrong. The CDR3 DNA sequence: TGTGCCAGCAGTTACCGAGGGACACCTCCCTACGAGCAGTACTTC. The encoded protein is CASSYRGTPPYEQYF.